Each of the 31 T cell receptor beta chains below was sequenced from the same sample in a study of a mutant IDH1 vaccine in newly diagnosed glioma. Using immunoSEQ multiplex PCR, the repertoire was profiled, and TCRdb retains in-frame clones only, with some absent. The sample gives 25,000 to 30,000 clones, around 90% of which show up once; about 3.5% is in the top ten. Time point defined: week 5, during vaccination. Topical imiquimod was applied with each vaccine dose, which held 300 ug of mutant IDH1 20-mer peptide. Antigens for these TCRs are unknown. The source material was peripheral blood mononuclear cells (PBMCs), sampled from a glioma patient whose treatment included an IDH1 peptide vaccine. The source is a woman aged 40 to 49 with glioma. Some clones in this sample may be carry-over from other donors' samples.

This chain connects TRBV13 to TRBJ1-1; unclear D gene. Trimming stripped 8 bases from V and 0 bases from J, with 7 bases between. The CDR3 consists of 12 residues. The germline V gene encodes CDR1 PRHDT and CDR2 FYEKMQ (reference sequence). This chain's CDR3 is CASRKVNTEAFF. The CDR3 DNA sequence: TGTGCCAGCCGGAAGGTGAACACTGAAGCTTTCTTT.

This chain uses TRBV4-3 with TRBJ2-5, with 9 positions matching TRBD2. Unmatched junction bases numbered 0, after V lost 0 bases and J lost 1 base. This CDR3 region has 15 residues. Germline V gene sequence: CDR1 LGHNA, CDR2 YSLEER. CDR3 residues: CASSQERGGQETQYF. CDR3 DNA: TGCGCCAGCAGCCAAGAGCGGGGGGGCCAAGAGACCCAGTACTTC.

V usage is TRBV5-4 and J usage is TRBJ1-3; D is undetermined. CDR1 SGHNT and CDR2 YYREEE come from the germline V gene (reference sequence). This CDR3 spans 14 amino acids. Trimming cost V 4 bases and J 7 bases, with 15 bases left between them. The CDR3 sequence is CASSPTSSGNTIYF. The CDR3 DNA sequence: TGTGCCAGCAGCCCCACCAGTAGTGGGAACACCATATATTTT.

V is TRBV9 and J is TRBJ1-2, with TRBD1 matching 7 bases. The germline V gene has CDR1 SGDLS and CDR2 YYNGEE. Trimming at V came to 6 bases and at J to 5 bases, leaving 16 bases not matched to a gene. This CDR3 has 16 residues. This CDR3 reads CASTPGQKGDVYGYTF. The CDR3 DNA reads TGTGCCAGCACCCCGGGACAGAAAGGAGACGTTTATGGCTACACCTTC.

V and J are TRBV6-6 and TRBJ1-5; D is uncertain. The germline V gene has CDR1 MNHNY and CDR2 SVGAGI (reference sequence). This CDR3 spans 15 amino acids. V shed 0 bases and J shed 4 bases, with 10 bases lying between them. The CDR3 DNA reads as TGTGCCAGCAGTTACTCGACTGGTGGGAATCAGCCCCAGCATTTT. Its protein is CASSYSTGGNQPQHF.

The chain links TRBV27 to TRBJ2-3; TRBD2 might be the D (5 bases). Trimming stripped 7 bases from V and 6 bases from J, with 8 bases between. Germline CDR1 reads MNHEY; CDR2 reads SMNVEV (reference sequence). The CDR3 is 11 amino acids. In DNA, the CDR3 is TGTGCCAGCAAAAAGCGGGATACGCAGTATTTT. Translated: CASKKRDTQYF.

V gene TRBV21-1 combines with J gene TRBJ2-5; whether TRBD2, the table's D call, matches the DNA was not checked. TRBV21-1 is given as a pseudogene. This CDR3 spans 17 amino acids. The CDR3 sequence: CASSKGGGISNQETQYF. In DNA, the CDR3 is TGTGCCAGCAGCAAAGGGGGCGGGATATCGAACCAAGAGACCCAGTACTTC.

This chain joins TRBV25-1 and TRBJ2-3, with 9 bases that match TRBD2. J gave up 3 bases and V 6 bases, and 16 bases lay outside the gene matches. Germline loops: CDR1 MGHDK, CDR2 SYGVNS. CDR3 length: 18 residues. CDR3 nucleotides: TGTGCCAGCAGCCCCCGGGGGGCTAGCGGGACGGTTACAGATACGCAGTATTTT. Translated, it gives CASSPRGASGTVTDTQYF. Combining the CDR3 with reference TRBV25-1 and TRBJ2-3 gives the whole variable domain EADIYQTPRYLVIGTGKKITLECSQTMGHDKMYWYQQDPGMELHLIHYSYGVNSTEKGDLSSESTVSRIRTEHFPLTLESARPSHTSQYLCASSPRGASGTVTDTQYFGPGTRLTVL.

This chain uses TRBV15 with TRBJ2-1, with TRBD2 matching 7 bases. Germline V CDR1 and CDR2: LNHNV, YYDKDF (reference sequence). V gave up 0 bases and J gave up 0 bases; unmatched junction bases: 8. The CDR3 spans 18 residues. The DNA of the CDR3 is TGTGCCACCAGCAGAGATCCTAGCGGCCCCAGCTCCTACAATGAGCAGTTCTTC. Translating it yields CATSRDPSGPSSYNEQFF.

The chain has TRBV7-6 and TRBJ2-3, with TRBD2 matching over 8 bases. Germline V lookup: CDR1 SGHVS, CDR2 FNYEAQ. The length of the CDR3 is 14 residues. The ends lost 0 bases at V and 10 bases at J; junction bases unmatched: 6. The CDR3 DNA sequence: TGTGCCAGCAGCTTAGCCCCCGGGGGGGCGTCGCAGTATTTT. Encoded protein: CASSLAPGGASQYF.

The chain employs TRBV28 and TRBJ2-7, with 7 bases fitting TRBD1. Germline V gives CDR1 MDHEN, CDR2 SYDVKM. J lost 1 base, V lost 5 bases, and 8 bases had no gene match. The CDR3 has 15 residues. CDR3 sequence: CASSLQGSVSYEQYF. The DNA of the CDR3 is TGTGCCAGCAGTCTACAGGGGTCCGTATCCTACGAGCAGTACTTC.

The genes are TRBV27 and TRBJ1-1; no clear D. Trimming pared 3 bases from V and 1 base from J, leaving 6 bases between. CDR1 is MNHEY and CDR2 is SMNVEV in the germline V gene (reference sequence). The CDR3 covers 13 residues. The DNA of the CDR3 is TGTGCCAGCAGTTTCTCCGGGAACACTGAAGCTTTCTTT. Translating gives CASSFSGNTEAFF.

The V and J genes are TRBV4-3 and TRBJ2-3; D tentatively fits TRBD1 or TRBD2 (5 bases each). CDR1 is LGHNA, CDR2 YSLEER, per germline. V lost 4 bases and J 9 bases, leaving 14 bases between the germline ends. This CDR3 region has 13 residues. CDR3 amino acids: CASSPEPGRTQYF. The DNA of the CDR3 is TGCGCCAGCAGCCCAGAGCCGGGACGGACGCAGTATTTT.

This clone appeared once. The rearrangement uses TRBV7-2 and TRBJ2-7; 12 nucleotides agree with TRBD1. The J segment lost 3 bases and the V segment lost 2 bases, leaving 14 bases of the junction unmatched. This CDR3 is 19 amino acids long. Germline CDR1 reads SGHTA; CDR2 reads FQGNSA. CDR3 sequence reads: CASSLSRDRGLDTYYEQYF. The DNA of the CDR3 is TGTGCCAGCAGCTTATCGCGGGACAGGGGGCTCGACACCTACTACGAGCAGTACTTC.

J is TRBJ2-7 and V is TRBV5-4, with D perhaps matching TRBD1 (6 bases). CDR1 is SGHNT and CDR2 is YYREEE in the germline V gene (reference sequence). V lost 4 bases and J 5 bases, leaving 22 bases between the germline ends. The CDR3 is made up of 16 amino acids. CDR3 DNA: TGTGCCAGCAGCACCCTCATCGGGACAAGTTTCCACGAGCAGTACTTC. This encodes CASSTLIGTSFHEQYF.

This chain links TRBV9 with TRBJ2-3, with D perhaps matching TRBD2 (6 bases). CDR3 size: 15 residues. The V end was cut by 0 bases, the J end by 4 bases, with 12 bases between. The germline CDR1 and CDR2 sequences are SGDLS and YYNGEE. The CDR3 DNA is TGTGCCAGCAGCGTAGCTCGGGGGTTATCAGATACGCAGTATTTT. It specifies CASSVARGLSDTQYF.

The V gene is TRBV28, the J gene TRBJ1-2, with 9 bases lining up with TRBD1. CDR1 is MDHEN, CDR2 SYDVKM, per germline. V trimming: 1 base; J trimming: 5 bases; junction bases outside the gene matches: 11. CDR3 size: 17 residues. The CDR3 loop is CASSLLIYSQGAYGYTF. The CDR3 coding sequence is TGTGCCAGCAGTTTATTAATTTATTCACAGGGGGCGTATGGCTACACCTTC.

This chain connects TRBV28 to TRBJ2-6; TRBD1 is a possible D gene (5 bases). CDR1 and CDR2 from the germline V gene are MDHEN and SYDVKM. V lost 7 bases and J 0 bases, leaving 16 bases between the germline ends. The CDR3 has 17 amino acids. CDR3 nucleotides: TGTGCCAGCACCCGCGGTGATACAGGCTCTGGGGCCAACGTCCTGACTTTC. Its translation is CASTRGDTGSGANVLTF.

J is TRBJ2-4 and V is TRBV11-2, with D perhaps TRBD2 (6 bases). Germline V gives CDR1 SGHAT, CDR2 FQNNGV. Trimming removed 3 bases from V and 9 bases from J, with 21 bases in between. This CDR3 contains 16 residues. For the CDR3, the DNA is TGTGCCAGCAGCTTGGGCAGGGTAGCCGCGGGGAGCATTCAGTACTTC. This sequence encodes CASSLGRVAAGSIQYF.

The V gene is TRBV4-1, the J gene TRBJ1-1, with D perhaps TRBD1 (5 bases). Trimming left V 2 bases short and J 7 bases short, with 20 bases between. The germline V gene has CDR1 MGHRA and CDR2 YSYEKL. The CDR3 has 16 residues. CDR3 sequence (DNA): TGCGCCAGCAGCCAACCCCGAGCCTCGTCGGGGGGTGAAGCTTTCTTT. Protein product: CASSQPRASSGGEAFF.

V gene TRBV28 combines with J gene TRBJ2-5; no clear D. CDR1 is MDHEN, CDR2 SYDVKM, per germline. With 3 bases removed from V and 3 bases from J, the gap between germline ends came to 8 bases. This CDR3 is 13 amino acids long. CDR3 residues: CASSFLGKETQYF. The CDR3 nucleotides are TGTGCCAGCAGTTTTTTGGGGAAAGAGACCCAGTACTTC.

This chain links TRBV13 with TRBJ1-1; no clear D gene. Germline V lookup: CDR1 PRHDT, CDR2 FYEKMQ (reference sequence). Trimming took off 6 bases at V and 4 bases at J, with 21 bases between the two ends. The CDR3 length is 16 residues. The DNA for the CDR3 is TGTGCCAGCAGTTTTCGATCCGGGTTCCTGGGCACTGAAGCTTTCTTT. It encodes CASSFRSGFLGTEAFF. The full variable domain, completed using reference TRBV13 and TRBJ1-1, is AAGVIQSPRHLIKEKRETATLKCYPIPRHDTVYWYQQGPGQDPQFLISFYEKMQSDKGSIPDRFSAQQFSDYHSELNMSSLELGDSALYFCASSFRSGFLGTEAFFGQGTRLTVV.

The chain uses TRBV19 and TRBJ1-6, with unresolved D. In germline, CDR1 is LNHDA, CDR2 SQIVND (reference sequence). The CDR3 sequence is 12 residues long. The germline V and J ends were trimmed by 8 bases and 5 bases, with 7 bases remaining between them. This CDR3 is CASSRNNSPLHF. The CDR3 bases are TGTGCCAGTTCTAGAAATAATTCACCCCTCCACTTT.

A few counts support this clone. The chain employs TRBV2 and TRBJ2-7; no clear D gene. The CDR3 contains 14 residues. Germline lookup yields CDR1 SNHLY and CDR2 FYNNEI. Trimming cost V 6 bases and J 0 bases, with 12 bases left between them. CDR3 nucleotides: TGTGCCAGCAGGCACCGGCTGTTCTCCTACGAGCAGTACTTC. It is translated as CASRHRLFSYEQYF.

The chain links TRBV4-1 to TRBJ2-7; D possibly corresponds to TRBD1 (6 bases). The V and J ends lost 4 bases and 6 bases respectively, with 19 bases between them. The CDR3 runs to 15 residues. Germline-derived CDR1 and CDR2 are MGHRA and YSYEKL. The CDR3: CASSLATGTLVEQYF. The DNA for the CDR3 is TGCGCCAGCAGCCTTGCGACAGGTACCCTCGTCGAGCAGTACTTC.

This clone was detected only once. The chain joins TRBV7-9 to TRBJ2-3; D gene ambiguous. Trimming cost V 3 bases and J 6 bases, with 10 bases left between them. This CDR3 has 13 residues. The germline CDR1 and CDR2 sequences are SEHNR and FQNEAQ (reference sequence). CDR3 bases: TGTGCCAGCAGCTTTGTCCCATCGGATACGCAGTATTTT. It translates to CASSFVPSDTQYF.

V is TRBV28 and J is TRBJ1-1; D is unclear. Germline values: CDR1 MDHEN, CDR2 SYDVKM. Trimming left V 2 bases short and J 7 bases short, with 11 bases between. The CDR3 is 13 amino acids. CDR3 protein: CASSLIGLNEAFF. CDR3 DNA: TGTGCCAGCAGTTTAATTGGACTCAATGAAGCTTTCTTT.

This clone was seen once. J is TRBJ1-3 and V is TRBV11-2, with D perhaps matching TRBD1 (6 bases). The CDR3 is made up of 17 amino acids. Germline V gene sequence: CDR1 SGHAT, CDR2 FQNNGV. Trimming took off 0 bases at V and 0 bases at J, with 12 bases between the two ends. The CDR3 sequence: CASSLEGGAASGNTIYF. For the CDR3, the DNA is TGTGCCAGCAGCTTAGAAGGGGGGGCCGCCTCTGGAAACACCATATATTTT.

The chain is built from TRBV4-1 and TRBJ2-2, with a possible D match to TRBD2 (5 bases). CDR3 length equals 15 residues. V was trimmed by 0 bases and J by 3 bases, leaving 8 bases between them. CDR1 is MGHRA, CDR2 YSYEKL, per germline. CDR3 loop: CASSQEQRHTGELFF. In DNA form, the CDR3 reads TGCGCCAGCAGCCAAGAACAGCGGCACACCGGGGAGCTGTTTTTT.

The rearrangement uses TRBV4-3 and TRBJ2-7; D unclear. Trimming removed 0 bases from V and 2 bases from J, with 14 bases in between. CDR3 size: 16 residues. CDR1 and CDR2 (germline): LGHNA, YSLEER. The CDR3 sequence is CASSQDLHIPPYEQYF. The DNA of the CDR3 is TGCGCCAGCAGCCAAGACCTTCACATTCCCCCCTACGAGCAGTACTTC.

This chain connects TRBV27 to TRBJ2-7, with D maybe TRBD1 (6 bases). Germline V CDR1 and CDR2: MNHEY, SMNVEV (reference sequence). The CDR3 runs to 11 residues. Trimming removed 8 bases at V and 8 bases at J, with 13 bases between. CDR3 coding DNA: TGTGCCAGCTTTTCAGGGGATAAGCAGTACTTC. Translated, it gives CASFSGDKQYF.